This T cell receptor (beta chain) is from a study of cytomegalovirus exposure and HLA in healthy donors. Study conclusions and caveats: In a later analysis, parvovirus B19, influenza, CMV and Epstein-Barr virus appeared linked to several top co-occurrence clusters.

This CDR3 is 13 amino acids long. Germline CDR1 is SEHNR and CDR2 is FQNEAQ (reference sequence). Trimming cost V 6 bases and J 7 bases, with 12 bases left between them. 13 Jbeta primers and 60 Vbeta primers were used for the PCR. Repertoires were generated with immunoSEQ multiplex PCR, while TCRdb's copy carries only in-frame clones and drops some. The sample lists 150,000 or so clones; 73% were seen once. Of note for this clone: Its antigen remains unidentified.

The rearrangement joins TRBV7-9 to TRBJ2-2; D may be TRBD2 (6 bases). The sequence was obtained from a woman between 18 and 29 years old in good health and CMV-seronegative. The sequencing input was PBMCs. The CDR3 sequence is CASRLAGGGELFF. CDR3 nucleotides: TGTGCCAGCAGGCTCGCCGGGGGCGGGGAGCTGTTTTTT.